This T cell receptor beta chain was captured by sequencing in a study of T cell repertoires in cytomegalovirus infection. Study-wide background: Both CMV infection and a matching HLA type were indicated by public TCR beta signatures. Study-wide points: CMV carriers with the relevant HLA were identified by cumulative public TCR beta family frequency. HLA-C-restricted CMV-specific TCR beta clonotypes prevailed in the ex vivo response.

TCRdb re-analysed the reads in MiXCR, keeping a single row per CDR3 protein. The profile shows around 110,000 distinct CDR3 sequences, roughly a tenth of them singletons. The CDR3 runs 13 residues. CDR1 MNHEY and CDR2 SVGAGI come from the germline V gene. Trimming removed 8 bases at V and 9 bases at J, with 17 bases between. This clonotype was recorded many times. The antigen is undetermined. The clonotype was recovered from a human donor in good health (CMV status not recorded). Some clones in this sample may be carry-over from other donors' samples. V usage is TRBV6-5 and J usage is TRBJ2-1; D possibly corresponds to TRBD2 (5 bases). Sequenced sample: PBMCs, sequenced either directly or after in vitro stimulation (not recorded which). The CDR3 region is CASFTWEMGEQFF. CDR3 sequence (DNA): TGTGCCAGCTTCACCTGGGAGATGGGTGAGCAGTTCTTC.